A single T cell receptor beta chain is shown here with its context. Its antigen is currently unknown. Deletions cut 6 bases from V and 1 base from J, with 12 bases between. Germline CDR1 and CDR2: LNHDA and SQIVND (reference sequence). The CDR3 spans 14 residues. This record belongs to a study of cytomegalovirus exposure and HLA in healthy donors. 60 Vbeta and 13 Jbeta primers were used in PCR. Generated by immunoSEQ multiplex PCR, the TCRdb table keeps only in-frame clones and is missing some. The data contain 150,000 to 200,000 clones, roughly four fifths of them singletons. Study conclusions and caveats: When a later analysis was performed, an Asian-associated ancestry cluster reportedly had fewer N-insertions than the approximately 680-donor mean. Researchers had no immune exposure information except CMV serostatus available. Indistinguishable V segments, including TRBV6-2 and TRBV6-3, were excluded.

The sample consisted of PBMCs. This TCR came from a man over 45 in good health and CMV-seronegative. The chain recombines TRBV19 with TRBJ1-1; possibly TRBD1 for D (6 bases). Here the CDR3 reads CASRDSMGNTEAFF. The CDR3 DNA reads as TGTGCCAGTAGGGACAGCATGGGGAACACTGAAGCTTTCTTT.